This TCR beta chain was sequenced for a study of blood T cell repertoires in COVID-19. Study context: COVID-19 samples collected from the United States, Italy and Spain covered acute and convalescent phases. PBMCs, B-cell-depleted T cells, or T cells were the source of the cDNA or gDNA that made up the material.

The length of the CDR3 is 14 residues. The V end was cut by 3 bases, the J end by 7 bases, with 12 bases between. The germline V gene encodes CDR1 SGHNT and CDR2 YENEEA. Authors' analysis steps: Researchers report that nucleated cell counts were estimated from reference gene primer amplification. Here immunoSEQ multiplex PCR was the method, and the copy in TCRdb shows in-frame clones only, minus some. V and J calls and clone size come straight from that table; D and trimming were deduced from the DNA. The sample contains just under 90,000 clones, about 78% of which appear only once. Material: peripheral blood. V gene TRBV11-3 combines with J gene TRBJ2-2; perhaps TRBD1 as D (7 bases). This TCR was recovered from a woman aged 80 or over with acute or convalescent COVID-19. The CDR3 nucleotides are TGTGCCAGCAGCTTCGGACAGGAGGGCGGGGAGCTGTTTTTT. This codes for CASSFGQEGGELFF.